These 15 T cell receptor beta chains originate from one sample sequenced in a study of blood T cell repertoires in COVID-19. This table comes from immunoSEQ multiplex PCR, and its TCRdb copy is limited to in-frame clones, with some not included. The top ten clones hold roughly 10% of a sample with approximately 200,000 clones, 65% to 85% of them seen once. The sequenced material came from peripheral blood. The receptors come from a woman older than 75 with acute or convalescent COVID-19.

The rearrangement links TRBV19 to TRBJ2-2; the match to TRBD1 covers 8 bases. Unmatched junction bases numbered 11, after V lost 7 bases and J lost 1 base. This CDR3 is built from 17 residues. The germline V gene has CDR1 LNHDA and CDR2 SQIVND (reference sequence). The CDR3 sequence: CASTDPRTGLNTGELFF. CDR3 DNA: TGTGCCAGTACCGACCCGAGGACAGGGTTGAACACCGGGGAGCTGTTTTTT.

The chain employs TRBV6-6 and TRBJ2-5; 8 nucleotides match TRBD1. The CDR3 is made up of 14 amino acids. CDR1 and CDR2 (germline): MNHNY, SVGAGI (reference sequence). V lost 5 bases and J lost 5; bases outside the gene matches: 7. CDR3 region: CASSTGQGGETQYF. DNA for the CDR3: TGTGCCAGCAGTACTGGACAGGGCGGGGAGACCCAGTACTTC.

The J gene is TRBJ2-1, the V gene TRBV7-9, with 8 bases fitting TRBD2. The CDR3 covers 15 residues. The J segment lost 4 bases and the V segment lost 5 bases, leaving 7 bases of the junction unmatched. Germline V CDR1 and CDR2: SEHNR, FQNEAQ (reference sequence). The CDR3 DNA reads TGTGCCAGCAGCCTCGGGTCGGGAGGGTACAATGAGCAGTTCTTC. Translation gives CASSLGSGGYNEQFF.

The chain links TRBV6-6 to TRBJ2-2; 8 positions match TRBD2. This CDR3 has 16 amino acids. V lost 0 bases and J lost 5; bases outside the gene matches: 5. CDR1 is MNHNY and CDR2 is SVGAGI in the germline V gene (reference sequence). The CDR3 spells CASSYSGGGRTGELFF. The CDR3 DNA follows: TGTGCCAGCAGTTACTCCGGGGGGGGCCGGACCGGGGAGCTGTTTTTT.

The V and J genes are TRBV28 and TRBJ1-3; D gene uncertain. V lost 6 bases and J lost 7, with 13 bases in between. In germline, CDR1 is MDHEN, CDR2 SYDVKM. The length of the CDR3 is 13 residues. The CDR3 coding sequence is TGTGCCAGCAGCCGGACTGGGAGGAACACCATATATTTT. Translating it yields CASSRTGRNTIYF.

CDR3 coding DNA: TGTGCCTGGAGTGTAGTGTCGGGGTCTCGGGGCTACACCTTC. Translating gives CAWSVVSGSRGYTF. This chain uses TRBV30 with TRBJ1-2, with D unresolved. Germline CDR1 reads GTSNPN; CDR2 reads SVGIG (reference sequence). CDR3 size: 14 residues. With 0 bases removed from V and 8 bases from J, the gap between germline ends came to 16 bases.

The chain carries TRBV27 and TRBJ2-1; D may be TRBD1 (6 bases). The V end was cut by 6 bases, the J end by 8 bases, with 23 bases between. Germline V gives CDR1 MNHEY, CDR2 SMNVEV (reference sequence). The CDR3 length is 16 residues. The CDR3 loop is CASRPTRTELWDEQFF. DNA for the CDR3: TGTGCCAGCAGGCCTACAAGGACAGAACTTTGGGATGAGCAGTTCTTC.

The chain uses TRBV4-2 and TRBJ1-2; D unclear. From germline, CDR1 is LGHNA and CDR2 YNFKEQ. This CDR3 has 14 amino acids. V dropped 0 bases and J dropped 3 bases, with 8 bases sitting between them. The CDR3 DNA sequence: TGTGCCAGCAGCCAAGATCGTATTGACTATGGCTACACCTTC. It specifies CASSQDRIDYGYTF.

CDR3 amino acids: CASSLDRDEKLFF. In DNA, the CDR3 is TGTGCCAGCAGCCTAGACAGAGATGAAAAACTGTTTTTT. The V and J genes are TRBV7-2 and TRBJ1-4; maybe TRBD1 (5 bases). Germline CDR1 SGHTA, CDR2 FQGNSA. The length of the CDR3 is 13 residues. V lost 5 bases and J lost 6, with 10 bases in between.

Details on this clone: The limits of the CDR3 on the DNA are not certain, so only TCRdb's listed CDR3 is given. The chain links TRBV11-2 to TRBJ2-7; TRBD1, the table's D call, lacks a check against the DNA. The CDR3 region is 15 residues in length, termini included. Germline CDR1 SGHAT, CDR2 FQNNGV. The CDR3 loop reads CASSFGPGNPYEQYF.

The chain uses TRBV30 and TRBJ1-3; TRBD1 aligns across 7 bases. Unmatched junction bases numbered 3, after V lost 1 base and J lost 3 bases. This CDR3 is 14 amino acids long. Germline lookup yields CDR1 GTSNPN and CDR2 SVGIG (reference sequence). In DNA form, the CDR3 reads TGTGCCTGGAGTGACGACAGGGATGGAAACACCATATATTTT. Residues: CAWSDDRDGNTIYF.

This rearrangement joins TRBV5-1 to TRBJ2-3; TRBD2 aligns across 12 bases. Germline CDR1 reads SGHRS; CDR2 reads YFSETQ. Trimming at V came to 0 bases and at J to 0 bases, leaving 8 bases not matched to a gene. The CDR3 runs to 19 residues. CDR3 in DNA: TGCGCCAGCAGCTTGGTACCGCTAGCGGGAGGGGCTAGCACAGATACGCAGTATTTT. It codes for CASSLVPLAGGASTDTQYF. Complete variable domain (other parts from reference TRBV5-1 and TRBJ2-3): KAGVTQTPRYLIKTRGQQVTLSCSPISGHRSVSWYQQTPGQGLQFLFEYFSETQRNKGNFPGRFSGRQFSNSRSEMNVSTLELGDSALYLCASSLVPLAGGASTDTQYFGPGTRLTVL.

This clone was seen a handful of times. The chain combines TRBV24-1 with TRBJ1-2; D call uncertain. The CDR3 has 12 residues. Trimming cost V 5 bases and J 8 bases, with 11 bases left between them. The germline V gene encodes CDR1 KGHDR and CDR2 SFDVKD. CDR3 sequence reads: CATSAVTGGYTF. In DNA form, the CDR3 reads TGTGCCACCAGTGCTGTGACGGGGGGCTACACCTTC.

The genes are TRBV24-1 and TRBJ2-1; D is ambiguous. The CDR3 extends over 14 amino acids. Trimming stripped 7 bases from V and 2 bases from J, with 11 bases between. CDR1 and CDR2 from the germline V gene are KGHDR and SFDVKD. CDR3 DNA: TGTGCCACCAGCCGGAGTGAACCCTACAATGAGCAGTTCTTC. Protein product: CATSRSEPYNEQFF.

The chain employs TRBV2 and TRBJ2-7, with D possibly being TRBD1 (5 bases). V was shortened by 4 bases and J by 6 bases, with 16 bases between the two germline ends. Per germline, CDR1 SNHLY and CDR2 FYNNEI. CDR3 length equals 14 residues. CDR3 protein: CASSAGRAVSEQYF. CDR3 bases: TGTGCCAGCAGTGCGGGCAGGGCGGTCTCCGAGCAGTACTTC.